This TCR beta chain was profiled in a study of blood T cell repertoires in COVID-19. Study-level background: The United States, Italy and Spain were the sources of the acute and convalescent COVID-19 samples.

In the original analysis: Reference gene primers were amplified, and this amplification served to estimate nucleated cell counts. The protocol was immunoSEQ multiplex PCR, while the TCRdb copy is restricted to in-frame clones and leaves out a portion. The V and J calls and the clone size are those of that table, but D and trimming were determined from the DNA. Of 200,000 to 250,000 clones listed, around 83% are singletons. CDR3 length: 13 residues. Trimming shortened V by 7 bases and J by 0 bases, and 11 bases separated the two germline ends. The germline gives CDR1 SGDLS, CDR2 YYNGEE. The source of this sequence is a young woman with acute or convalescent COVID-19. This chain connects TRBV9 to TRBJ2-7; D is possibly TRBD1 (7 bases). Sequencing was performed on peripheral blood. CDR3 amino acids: CASGGTDSYEQYF. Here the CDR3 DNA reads TGTGCCAGCGGCGGGACAGACTCCTACGAGCAGTACTTC. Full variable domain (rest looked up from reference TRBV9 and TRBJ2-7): DSGVTQTPKHLITATGQRVTLRCSPRSGDLSVYWYQQSLDQGLQFLIQYYNGEERAKGNILERFSAQQFPDLHSELNLSSLELGDSALYFCASGGTDSYEQYFGPGTRLTVT.